These 15 T cell receptor beta chains originate from one sample sequenced in a study of blood T cell repertoires in COVID-19 (TCRdb year 2020). Library creation used the immunoSEQ multiplex PCR assay. The table was pulled from immuneACCESS by TCRdb, which kept in-frame rearrangements only. Such tables lose some clones; where checked, under half of the loss comes from unresolved V genes, and the rest has no known cause. For this sample there are around 88,000 clones; about 85% appear just once. The top ten clonotypes cover about 4.3% of the sample. The sample consisted of peripheral blood. Receptor source: a man aged 60-69 years with acute or convalescent COVID-19.

The genes are TRBV7-2 and TRBJ2-7; 7 positions agree with TRBD2. Germline CDR1 reads SGHTA; CDR2 reads FQGNSA. Trimming took 3 bases from V and 6 from J; bases not matched to a gene: 5. This CDR3 is 13 amino acids long. This chain's CDR3 is CASSLGREGEQYF. The CDR3 bases are TGTGCCAGCAGCTTGGGCAGGGAGGGCGAGCAGTACTTC.

The chain is built from TRBV5-4 and TRBJ2-7; 11 bases map to TRBD2. The CDR3 covers 14 residues. CDR1 is SGHNT and CDR2 is YYREEE in the germline V gene (reference sequence). Germline trimming cut 2 bases from V and 3 bases from J; bases unmatched to any gene: 1. The CDR3 bases are TGTGCCAGCAGCTTACTAGCGGGGGACTACGAGCAGTACTTC. This encodes CASSLLAGDYEQYF.

In this sample, this clone turned up a few times. V is TRBV12-5 and J is TRBJ2-2; D uncertain. The length of the CDR3 is 13 residues. The V gene's germline CDR1 is LGHNT and CDR2 FRNRAP. V was trimmed by 6 bases and J by 3 bases, leaving 8 bases between them. The CDR3 spells CASGSRYTGELFF. The CDR3 DNA reads TGTGCTAGTGGCTCGAGATACACCGGGGAGCTGTTTTTT.

The chain couples TRBV27 to TRBJ1-4, with 7 positions matching TRBD1. After removal of 6 bases from V and 6 bases from J, the junction contained 7 bases not matched to a gene. CDR1 is MNHEY, CDR2 SMNVEV, per germline (reference sequence). The CDR3 is 14 amino acids. The CDR3 region is CASSRGTAYEKLFF. CDR3 sequence (DNA): TGTGCCAGCAGCAGGGGGACAGCCTATGAAAAACTGTTTTTT.

The chain employs TRBV7-6 and TRBJ1-5; tentative D call: TRBD1 (5 bases). This CDR3 spans 15 amino acids. Germline V gene lookup returns CDR1 SGHVS and CDR2 FNYEAQ. V lost 2 bases to trimming and J lost 4 bases, with 12 bases between them. CDR3 sequence (DNA): TGTGCCAGCAGCTTACGGGGGGGATCGAATCAGCCCCAGCATTTT. Translating it yields CASSLRGGSNQPQHF. The variable domain in full, with the rest retrieved from reference TRBV7-6 and TRBJ1-5, is GAGVSQSPRYKVTKRGQDVALRCDPISGHVSLYWYRQALGQGPEFLTYFNYEAQQDKSGLPNDRFSAERPEGSISTLTIQRTEQRDSAMYRCASSLRGGSNQPQHFGDGTRLSIL.

This clone occurred a few times. The rearrangement uses TRBV15 and TRBJ1-1, with D hard to call. The ends were cut back, 0 bases at V and 0 bases at J, with 8 bases in the middle. The CDR3 spans 15 residues. CDR1 is LNHNV and CDR2 is YYDKDF in the germline V gene (reference sequence). The CDR3 sequence: CATSRDTRVNTEAFF. For the CDR3, the DNA is TGTGCCACCAGCAGAGATACCCGAGTGAACACTGAAGCTTTCTTT.

The J gene is TRBJ2-5, the V gene TRBV7-2; the D gene is possibly TRBD2 (5 bases). From germline, CDR1 is SGHTA and CDR2 FQGNSA. The CDR3 has 14 residues. Trimming removed 5 bases at V and 1 base at J, with 11 bases between. CDR3 sequence reads: CASSPDGLQETQYF. In DNA form, the CDR3 reads TGTGCCAGCAGCCCAGACGGACTCCAAGAGACCCAGTACTTC.

This rearrangement joins TRBV6-5 to TRBJ2-3; D remains ambiguous. The germline V gene has CDR1 MNHEY and CDR2 SVGAGI. This CDR3 has 14 amino acids. Trimming removed 0 bases at V and 4 bases at J, with 8 bases between. CDR3 DNA: TGTGCCAGCAGTTACTCCGCCCGGGCAGATACGCAGTATTTT. This gives the protein CASSYSARADTQYF.

This chain uses TRBV5-4 with TRBJ2-1; 8 bases line up with TRBD2. The V gene's germline CDR1 is SGHNT and CDR2 YYREEE (reference sequence). V shed 3 bases and J 2 bases; nucleotides not matched to a gene: 7. This CDR3 is built from 16 residues. In nucleotides, the CDR3 is TGTGCCAGCAGCTCCGCCGGGAGGGGAACCTACAATGAGCAGTTCTTC. Translation: CASSSAGRGTYNEQFF.

The chain is built from TRBV28 and TRBJ2-7; 9 bases are shared with TRBD1. The germline gives CDR1 MDHEN, CDR2 SYDVKM. The junction had 4 bases not matched to a gene; V was cut back by 6 bases and J by 4 bases. The CDR3 is 13 amino acids. The CDR3 nucleotides read TGTGCCAGCAGAGGACAGGGGAGGTACGAGCAGTACTTC. Its translation is CASRGQGRYEQYF.

The genes are TRBV2 and TRBJ1-4, with D unresolved. CDR1 and CDR2 (germline): SNHLY, FYNNEI. The CDR3 totals 15 residues. Trimming stripped 4 bases from V and 0 bases from J, with 9 bases between. Here the CDR3 reads CASSGTAATNEKLFF. In DNA form, the CDR3 reads TGTGCCAGCAGTGGAACAGCCGCAACTAATGAAAAACTGTTTTTT.

The rearrangement links TRBV7-9 to TRBJ1-1; weak D call: TRBD1 (6 bases). The CDR3 is made up of 14 amino acids. The V gene lost 1 base and the J gene lost 5 bases, with 11 bases spanning the gap. In germline, CDR1 is SEHNR, CDR2 FQNEAQ (reference sequence). CDR3 in DNA: TGTGCCAGCAGCTTAGTACAGGGATCGACTGAAGCTTTCTTT. It codes for CASSLVQGSTEAFF.

The chain combines TRBV5-6 with TRBJ1-5; D not resolved. The germline V gene has CDR1 SGHDT and CDR2 YYEEEE. The CDR3 runs to 14 residues. The ends were cut back, 0 bases at V and 2 bases at J, with 6 bases in the middle. CDR3 protein: CASSLVGGNQPQHF. The CDR3 coding sequence is TGTGCCAGCAGCTTGGTCGGTGGCAATCAGCCCCAGCATTTT.

This clone was counted between two and nine times. The rearrangement uses TRBV19 and TRBJ2-2; 9 bases are shared with TRBD2. This CDR3 comprises 15 residues. Per the germline V gene, CDR1 is LNHDA and CDR2 is SQIVND (reference sequence). V was pared by 5 bases and J by 4 bases, with 5 bases of the junction left unmatched. The CDR3 sequence is CASSSLAGTTGELFF. For the CDR3, the DNA is TGTGCCAGTAGTTCTCTAGCGGGAACCACCGGGGAGCTGTTTTTT. Supplemented by reference TRBV19 and TRBJ2-2, the full variable domain reads DGGITQSPKYLFRKEGQNVTLSCEQNLNHDAMYWYRQDPGQGLRLIYYSQIVNDFQKGDIAEGYSVSREKKESFPLTVTSAQKNPTAFYLCASSSLAGTTGELFFGEGSRLTVL.

The CDR3 region is CSAREREQYF. CDR3 in DNA: TGCAGTGCTAGAGAACGGGAGCAGTACTTC. The V and J genes are TRBV20-1 and TRBJ2-7; D gene uncertain. Germline CDR1 and CDR2: DFQATT and SNEGSKA (reference sequence). The V end lost 0 bases, the J end lost 7 bases, and 4 bases lay between the germline ends. This CDR3 has 10 amino acids.